What follows describes a single T cell receptor (beta chain). The antigen remains unidentified. Germline CDR1 MNHEY, CDR2 SVGAGI. The CDR3 is 15 amino acids. Between the trimmed V and J ends, which lost 0 bases and 7 bases, there was a span of 15 bases. The record originates from a study of T cell responses to AZD1222 COVID-19 vaccine. For the study at large: Second doses at about 4 or about 12 weeks were pooled.

The data were produced by immunoSEQ multiplex PCR, yet TCRdb's version contains in-frame clones alone and is incomplete. The table includes about 120,000 clones, roughly 90% detected once. Whole-study findings and limits: The donor group comprised mostly white British people and more females; the analysis possibly underestimated clonal diversity.

The clonotype was recovered from an adult in good health. The starting material was peripheral blood, obtained on day 0 of AZD1222 vaccination. This rearrangement joins TRBV6-5 to TRBJ2-5; D possibly matches TRBD1 or TRBD2 (5 bases each). In nucleotides, the CDR3 is TGTGCCAGCAGTTACTCGATGGGGCAGAGGGGGACCCAGTACTTC. This gives the protein CASSYSMGQRGTQYF.